This TCR beta chain was found in a study of T cells expressing NK-cell markers. TCRdb re-called the 5' RACE reads, yielding one record per CDR3 amino acid sequence without DNA. Its listing shows around 3,300 distinct CDR3 sequences. Sequenced material: blood T cells: a sorted CD56 or NKG2C T cell subset, CD4+ or CD8+ T cells, or bulk PBMC T cells (not recorded which). The TCR originated in a man aged 18-70 years in good health.

CDR3: CASSRSGDTEAFF. The chain links TRBV7-6 to TRBJ1-1. Germline assignment: CDR1 SGHVS and CDR2 FNYEAQ. This CDR3 region has 13 residues.